The 22 T cell receptor beta chains presented below share a single source sample, sequenced in a study of T-cell memory formation after mild COVID-19. MiXCR, applied by TCRdb to the 5' RACE reads, yields one record per CDR3 protein. The sample records around 150,000 distinct CDR3 sequences, less than 40% being singletons. Sequenced: PBMCs or a T cell subset sorted from them (not recorded which). Receptors originate from an adult woman who had mild COVID-19 (a few samples of this study predate the infection). Cell type and time point are not known.

In this sample, this clonotype turned up a few times. The CDR3 DNA reads as TGTGCCACCAGCATCCTAGCGACAGGGGGCAGTACCGGGGAGCTGTTTTTT. It encodes CATSILATGGSTGELFF. The chain is built from TRBV15 and TRBJ2-2; 10 nucleotides line up with TRBD1. Unmatched junction bases numbered 10, after V lost 4 bases and J lost 5 bases. This CDR3 spans 17 amino acids. Germline CDR1 and CDR2: LNHNV and YYDKDF (reference sequence).

This clonotype was counted between two and nine times. J is TRBJ1-4 and V is TRBV12-3 or TRBV12-4; D call uncertain. Trimming cost V 4 bases and J 4 bases, with 10 bases left between them. The CDR3 has 14 amino acids. The CDR3 region is CASSYVNYNEKLFF. The DNA for the CDR3 is TGTGCCAGCAGTTATGTAAACTATAATGAAAAACTGTTTTTT.

The table lists this clonotype with a few counts. V and J are TRBV12-3 or TRBV12-4 and TRBJ1-2; D is possibly TRBD1 (6 bases). This CDR3 has 13 amino acids. The V end was cut by 1 base, the J end by 7 bases, with 10 bases between. The CDR3 loop reads CASSLVQGSGYTF. CDR3 DNA: TGTGCCAGCAGTTTAGTACAGGGCTCTGGCTACACCTTC.

V is TRBV20-1 and J is TRBJ1-1, with 8 bases identical to TRBD1. The germline V gene has CDR1 DFQATT and CDR2 SNEGSKA (reference sequence). V lost 6 bases to trimming and J lost 5 bases; unmatched junction nucleotides: 8. This CDR3 has 13 amino acids. CDR3 residues: CSALDRVETEAFF. The CDR3 DNA is TGCAGTGCCTTGGACAGGGTGGAAACTGAAGCTTTCTTT.

This chain joins TRBV1 and TRBJ2-5; the table names TRBD2, a call not compared with the DNA. TRBV1 is a pseudogene segment. This CDR3 spans 15 amino acids. The chain's CDR3 is CTSSHRLAVRETQYF. As DNA, the CDR3 is TGCACCAGCAGCCATAGACTAGCGGTGAGAGAGACCCAGTACTTC.

The chain couples TRBV4-1 to TRBJ2-7; D is uncertain. The CDR3 totals 14 residues. The germline V gene encodes CDR1 MGHRA and CDR2 YSYEKL. The V end lost 1 base, the J end lost 4 bases, and 11 bases lay between the germline ends. CDR3 DNA sequence: TGCGCCAGCAGCCAAGCCTTAGGAGAGTACGAGCAGTACTTC. It codes for CASSQALGEYEQYF.

There are many counts of this clonotype. V gene TRBV25-1 combines with J gene TRBJ2-2; possible D gene TRBD2, 6 bases. The V end lost 3 bases, the J end lost 5 bases, and 16 bases lay between the germline ends. CDR3 length equals 16 residues. Germline CDR1 and CDR2: MGHDK and SYGVNS. The DNA for the CDR3 is TGTGCCAGCAGTGAGATCGCGGAGGGGAGAACCGGGGAGCTGTTTTTT. Encoded protein: CASSEIAEGRTGELFF. Full variable domain (outside the CDR3, taken from reference TRBV25-1 and TRBJ2-2): EADIYQTPRYLVIGTGKKITLECSQTMGHDKMYWYQQDPGMELHLIHYSYGVNSTEKGDLSSESTVSRIRTEHFPLTLESARPSHTSQYLCASSEIAEGRTGELFFGEGSRLTVL.

The chain employs TRBV5-6 and TRBJ1-1; TRBD1 matches 7 bases. Trimming cost V 4 bases and J 5 bases; bases outside gene matches: 14. This CDR3 comprises 16 residues. Germline V gives CDR1 SGHDT, CDR2 YYEEEE. The CDR3 here is CASSLRGGGRTTEAFF. CDR3 sequence (DNA): TGTGCCAGCAGCCTGAGAGGGGGCGGGCGAACGACTGAAGCTTTCTTT.

Comment on this clonotype: Relative to the germline gene, one junction end is altered; a read error may explain this. The chain has TRBV7-7 and TRBJ2-7; possibly TRBD1 or TRBD2 for D (6 bases each). The CDR3 runs 13 residues. The germline gives CDR1 SSHAT, CDR2 FNYEAQ (reference sequence). CDR3 protein: CASSTGAEREQYF. In nucleotides, the CDR3 is TGTGCTAGCAGCACGGGGGCGGAACGGGAGCAGTACTTC.

The gene calls are TRBV6-2 or TRBV6-3 and TRBJ2-7, with 8 bases identical to TRBD1. This CDR3 spans 15 amino acids. CDR1 is MNHEY, CDR2 SVGEGT, per germline. V dropped 6 bases and J dropped 0; count of bases not matched to a gene: 7. The CDR3 loop is CASRPETGASYEQYF. The CDR3 region has the DNA TGTGCCAGCAGACCCGAGACAGGGGCCTCCTACGAGCAGTACTTC.

The chain uses TRBV20-1 and TRBJ2-4, with D possibly TRBD2 on 5 matching bases. Looked up from germline, CDR1 is DFQATT and CDR2 is SNEGSKA (reference sequence). V was cut by 3 bases and J by 4 bases, with 13 bases left in between. The CDR3 totals 14 residues. The CDR3 DNA reads TGCAGTGCTAGGAACACCGGGATAAAAAACATTCAGTACTTC. Protein: CSARNTGIKNIQYF.

This clonotype was picked up a small number of times. The chain has TRBV20-1 and TRBJ1-6; TRBD1 aligns across 7 bases. Losses at the gene ends were 4 bases for V and 12 bases for J; bases not matched to a gene: 6. Germline CDR1 and CDR2: DFQATT and SNEGSKA (reference sequence). The CDR3 loop spans 12 amino acids. The CDR3 bases are TGCAGTGCTACCGGGGGGGACAGACCCCTCCACTTT. It specifies CSATGGDRPLHF.

This clonotype was counted only a few times. This chain joins TRBV7-2 and TRBJ2-1; either TRBD1 or TRBD2 may supply D (5 bases each). Trimming took 3 bases from V and 4 from J, leaving 10 bases between them. This CDR3 comprises 14 residues. The germline V gene encodes CDR1 SGHTA and CDR2 FQGNSA. CDR3 sequence: CASSFTGQYNEQFF. CDR3 DNA sequence: TGTGCCAGCAGCTTTACGGGGCAGTACAATGAGCAGTTCTTC.

This chain links TRBV5-1 with TRBJ2-3; unclear D gene. The germline CDR1 and CDR2 sequences are SGHRS and YFSETQ. Trimming removed 4 bases at V and 0 bases at J, with 9 bases between. This CDR3 is 14 amino acids long. CDR3 bases: TGCGCCAGCAGCAGGACCTCTAGCACAGATACGCAGTATTTT. Protein: CASSRTSSTDTQYF.

The V gene is TRBV11-3, the J gene TRBJ2-3, with a tentative D call TRBD2 (6 bases). The CDR3 consists of 14 residues. Trimming took 4 bases from V and 4 from J, leaving 12 bases between them. From germline, CDR1 is SGHNT and CDR2 YENEEA. CDR3 sequence: CASSSSWGADTQYF. CDR3 nucleotide sequence: TGTGCCAGCAGCTCCAGTTGGGGGGCAGATACGCAGTATTTT. The full variable domain, rest sourced from reference TRBV11-3 and TRBJ2-3, is EAGVVQSPRYKIIEKKQPVAFWCNPISGHNTLYWYLQNLGQGPELLIRYENEEAVDDSQLPKDRFSAERLKGVDSTLKIQPAELGDSAVYLCASSSSWGADTQYFGPGTRLTVL.

The genes are TRBV24-1 and TRBJ2-3, with D tentatively TRBD1 (6 bases). Germline CDR1 reads KGHDR; CDR2 reads SFDVKD. The CDR3 sequence is 16 residues long. Trimming took off 4 bases at V and 4 bases at J, with 17 bases between the two ends. The CDR3 coding sequence is TGTGCCACCAGTGACCTAAGGGGGAAGAAAGCAGATACGCAGTATTTT. Its protein product is CATSDLRGKKADTQYF.

The CDR3 region is CASSVAGGRRSPLHF. The DNA of the CDR3 is TGTGCCAGCAGCGTAGCTGGGGGGCGACGGTCACCCCTCCACTTT. The chain uses TRBV9 and TRBJ1-6; D possibly corresponds to TRBD1 (6 bases). In germline, CDR1 is SGDLS, CDR2 YYNGEE. The CDR3 spans 15 residues. The ends were cut back, 0 bases at V and 10 bases at J, with 14 bases in the middle.

This clonotype has just a few counts. The chain employs TRBV2 and TRBJ1-5, with 10 bases that match TRBD1. Per the germline V gene, CDR1 is SNHLY and CDR2 is FYNNEI. Trimming cost V 8 bases and J 2 bases; bases outside gene matches: 12. The CDR3 runs 17 residues. CDR3 in amino acids: CASAGQGTRFRNQPQHF. CDR3 DNA sequence: TGTGCCAGCGCGGGACAGGGGACCAGATTTCGCAATCAGCCCCAGCATTTT.

This clonotype was observed a handful of times. The rearrangement uses TRBV29-1 and TRBJ2-5; D uncertain. The CDR3 sequence is 13 residues long. V was cut by 5 bases and J by 5 bases, with 15 bases left in between. Per the germline V gene, CDR1 is SQVTM and CDR2 is ANQGSEA. CDR3 region: CSVIPPLSETQYF. Here the CDR3 DNA reads TGCAGCGTTATCCCTCCCCTGTCCGAGACCCAGTACTTC.

The DNA for the CDR3 is TGTGCCAGCAGGACCCAATCAGGGCGCGGTACTGAAGCTTTCTTT. Its protein product is CASRTQSGRGTEAFF. The chain carries TRBV6-1 and TRBJ1-1; a possible D gene is TRBD1 (5 bases). Trimming shortened V by 6 bases and J by 5 bases, and 19 bases separated the two germline ends. Germline CDR1 MNHNS, CDR2 SASEGT. This CDR3 is 15 amino acids long.

The genes are TRBV5-6 and TRBJ2-7, with 12 bases identical to TRBD1. Per germline, CDR1 SGHDT and CDR2 YYEEEE. The CDR3 has 15 amino acids. V lost 3 bases and J lost 5; bases outside the gene matches: 6. The CDR3 sequence: CASSSTGTGGHEQYF. The CDR3 DNA is TGTGCCAGCAGCTCGACCGGGACAGGGGGCCACGAGCAGTACTTC.

This clonotype came up a few times. The V call is TRBV6-5, the J call TRBJ1-2, with unresolved D. Germline CDR1 MNHEY, CDR2 SVGAGI. This CDR3 spans 13 amino acids. V lost 0 bases and J lost 6, with 8 bases in between. The DNA for the CDR3 is TGTGCCAGCAGTTACTCCGGTGCTCATGGCTACACCTTC. Translated: CASSYSGAHGYTF.